This entry concerns a single T cell receptor (beta chain). Its antigen is still unknown. This sample is part of a study of cytomegalovirus exposure and HLA in healthy donors. Notes on the study in general: Equally common other TCR beta chains were less clonally expanded than HLA-associated ones, a later analysis found. In an earlier analysis, productive rearrangement rates for most beta V segments clustered near 90% or 30%. The study listed approximately 160 cytomegalovirus-associated TCR beta chains.

The CDR3 sequence is 14 residues long. Trimming removed 6 bases from V and 5 bases from J, with 13 bases in between. Germline V gene lookup returns CDR1 MDHEN and CDR2 SYDVKM. Each donor's status was that of a healthy bone marrow donor. Primers included in the PCR were 60 Vbeta and 13 Jbeta primers. Profiling relied on immunoSEQ multiplex PCR, and the TCRdb table lists in-frame clones only, not all of them. The table shows more than 150,000 clones, with roughly 77% occurring only once. Sequenced sample: PBMCs. The V call is TRBV28, the J call TRBJ1-4, with D tentatively TRBD1 (6 bases). The receptor's source is a woman aged 25-40 years in good health and CMV-seropositive. The CDR3 spells CASRPQGRNEKLFF. For the CDR3, the DNA is TGTGCCAGCAGACCACAGGGAAGGAATGAAAAACTGTTTTTT.